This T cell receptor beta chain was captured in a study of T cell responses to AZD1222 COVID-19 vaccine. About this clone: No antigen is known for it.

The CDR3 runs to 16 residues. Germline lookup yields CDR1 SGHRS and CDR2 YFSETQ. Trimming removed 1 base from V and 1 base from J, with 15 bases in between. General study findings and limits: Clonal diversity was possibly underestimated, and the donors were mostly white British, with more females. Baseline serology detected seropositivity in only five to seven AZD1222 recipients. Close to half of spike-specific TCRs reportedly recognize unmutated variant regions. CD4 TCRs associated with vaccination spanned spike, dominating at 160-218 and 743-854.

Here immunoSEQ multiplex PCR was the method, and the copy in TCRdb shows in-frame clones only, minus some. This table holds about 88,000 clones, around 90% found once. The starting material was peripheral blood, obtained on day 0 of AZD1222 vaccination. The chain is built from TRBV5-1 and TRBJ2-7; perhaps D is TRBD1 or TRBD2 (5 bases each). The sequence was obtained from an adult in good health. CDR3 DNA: TGCGCCAGCAGCTTGCTTTCCGGGACGGGGTCCTACGAGCAGTACTTC. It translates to CASSLLSGTGSYEQYF.